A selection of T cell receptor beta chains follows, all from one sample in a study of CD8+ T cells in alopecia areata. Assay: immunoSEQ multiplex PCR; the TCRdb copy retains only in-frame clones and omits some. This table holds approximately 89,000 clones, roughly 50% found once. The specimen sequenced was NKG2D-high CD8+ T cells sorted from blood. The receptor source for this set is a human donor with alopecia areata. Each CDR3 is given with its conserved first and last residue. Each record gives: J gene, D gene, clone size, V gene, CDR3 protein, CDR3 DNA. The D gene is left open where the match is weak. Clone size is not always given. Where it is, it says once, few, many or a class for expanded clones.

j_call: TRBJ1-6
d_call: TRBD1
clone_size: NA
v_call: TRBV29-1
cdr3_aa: CSVEDPGTGSSPLHF
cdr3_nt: TGCAGCGTTGAAGATCCCGGGACAGGGAGTTCACCCCTCCACTTT

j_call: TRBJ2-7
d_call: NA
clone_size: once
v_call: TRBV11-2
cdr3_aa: CASSLDLTEQYF
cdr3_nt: TGTGCCAGCAGCTTAGATCTGACCGAACAGTACTTC

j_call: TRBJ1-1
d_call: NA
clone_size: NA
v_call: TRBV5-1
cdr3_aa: CASSLVGGAEAFF
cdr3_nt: TGCGCCAGCAGCTTGGTTGGGGGCGCTGAAGCTTTCTTT

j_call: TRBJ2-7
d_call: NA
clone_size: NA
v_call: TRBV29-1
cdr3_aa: CSVEVGVTYEQYF
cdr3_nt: TGCAGCGTTGAAGTAGGGGTTACCTACGAGCAGTACTTC

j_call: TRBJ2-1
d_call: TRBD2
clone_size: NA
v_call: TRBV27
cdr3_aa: CASSLPNSGGADEQFF
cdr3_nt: TGTGCCAGCAGTTTGCCCAACAGCGGGGGGGCTGATGAGCAGTTCTTC

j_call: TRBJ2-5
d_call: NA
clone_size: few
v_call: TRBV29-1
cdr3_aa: CSVRGGRVSETQYF
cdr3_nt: TGCAGCGTGAGGGGGGGCCGAGTGTCGGAGACCCAGTACTTC

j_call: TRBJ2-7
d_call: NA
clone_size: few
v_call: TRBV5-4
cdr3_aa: CASSTFGYEQYF
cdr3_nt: TGTGCCAGCTCCACTTTTGGCTACGAGCAGTACTTC

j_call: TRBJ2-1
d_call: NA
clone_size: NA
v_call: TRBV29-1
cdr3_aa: CSVSGGVSYNEQFF
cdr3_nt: TGCAGCGTTTCGGGCGGGGTCTCCTACAATGAGCAGTTCTTC

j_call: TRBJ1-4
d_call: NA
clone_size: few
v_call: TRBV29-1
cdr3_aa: CSVEDYREEEKLFF
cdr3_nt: TGCAGCGTTGAAGATTATAGGGAGGAGGAAAAACTGTTTTTT

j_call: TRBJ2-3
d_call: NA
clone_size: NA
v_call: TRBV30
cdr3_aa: CAWNRVRTDTQYF
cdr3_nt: TGTGCCTGGAACAGGGTCCGTACAGATACGCAGTATTTT

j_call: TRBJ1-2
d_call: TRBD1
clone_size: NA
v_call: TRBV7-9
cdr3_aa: CASSLGTEYGYTF
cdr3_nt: TGTGCCAGCAGCCTCGGGACAGAGTATGGCTACACCTTC

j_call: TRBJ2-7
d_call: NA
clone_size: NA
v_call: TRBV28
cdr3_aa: CASSSKRYEQYF
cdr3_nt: TGTGCCAGCAGTTCCAAGCGGTACGAGCAGTACTTC

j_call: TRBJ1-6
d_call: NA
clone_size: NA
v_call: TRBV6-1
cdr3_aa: CASSEQRTEEVDSPLHF
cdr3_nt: TGTGCCAGCAGTGAACAGAGGACCGAGGAGGTGGATTCACCCCTCCACTTT

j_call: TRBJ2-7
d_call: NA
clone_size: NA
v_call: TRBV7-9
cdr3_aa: CASSAGTYEQYF
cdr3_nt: TGTGCCAGCAGCGCCGGGACTTACGAGCAGTACTTC

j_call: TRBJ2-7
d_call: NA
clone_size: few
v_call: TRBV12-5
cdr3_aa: CASGLGQPDCSYEQYF
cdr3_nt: TGTGCTAGTGGTTTGGGACAGCCCGACTGTTCCTACGAGCAGTACTTC

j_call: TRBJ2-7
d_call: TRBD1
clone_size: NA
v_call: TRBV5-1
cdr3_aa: CASSPTTGSSYEQYF
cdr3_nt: TGCGCCAGCAGCCCAACGACAGGGAGCTCCTACGAGCAGTACTTC